The rows below give T cell receptor beta chains drawn from one sample of a study of blood T cell repertoires in COVID-19. Assay used: immunoSEQ multiplex PCR; TCRdb lists only in-frame clones, some missing. Counted here are 68,000 or so clones, 70% to 90% occurring once; the ten biggest clones make up more than 3.5%. Sequences were obtained from peripheral blood. Receptors were obtained from a man over 45 with acute or convalescent COVID-19. CDR3s include the opening cysteine and the closing phenylalanine or tryptophan. Each record gives: J gene, V gene, clone size, D gene, CDR3 DNA, CDR3 protein. D genes are given only for firm matches. Rows give clone size only sometimes, using once, few, many, or a class for an expanded clone.

j_call: TRBJ1-2
v_call: TRBV7-8
clone_size: few
d_call: TRBD1
cdr3_nt: TGTGCCAGCAGCTTCCTACAGGGGTTAGCTAACTATGGCTACACCTTC
cdr3_aa: CASSFLQGLANYGYTF

j_call: TRBJ2-1
v_call: TRBV28
clone_size: .
d_call: .
cdr3_nt: TGTGCCAGCATGGCTGGGTGGCTAGCGAGGAATGAGCAGTTCTTC
cdr3_aa: CASMAGWLARNEQFF

j_call: TRBJ1-2
v_call: TRBV27
clone_size: few
d_call: .
cdr3_nt: TGTGCCAGCAGTTTTACCAGGGATAACTATGGCTACACCTTC
cdr3_aa: CASSFTRDNYGYTF

j_call: TRBJ1-1
v_call: TRBV10-3
clone_size: few
d_call: TRBD1
cdr3_nt: TGTGCCATCAGTGAGTCCGGACAGGGGGCCCAAGGGTCGGTAGCTTTCTTT
cdr3_aa: CAISESGQGAQGSVAFF

j_call: TRBJ1-2
v_call: TRBV3-1/TRBV3-2
clone_size: .
d_call: TRBD1
cdr3_nt: TGTGCCAGCAGCCACATGGGGGGACAGAGCTATGGCTACACCTTC
cdr3_aa: CASSHMGGQSYGYTF

j_call: TRBJ2-7
v_call: TRBV3-1/TRBV3-2
clone_size: .
d_call: TRBD1
cdr3_nt: TGTGCCAGCAGCTCCTCAGACAGGGGTTACGAGCAGTACTTC
cdr3_aa: CASSSSDRGYEQYF

j_call: TRBJ2-2
v_call: TRBV27
clone_size: .
d_call: TRBD1
cdr3_nt: TGTGCCAGCATAAGGAGACAGGGGGCGACCGGGGAGCTGTTTTTT
cdr3_aa: CASIRRQGATGELFF

j_call: TRBJ1-1
v_call: TRBV11-2
clone_size: once
d_call: .
cdr3_nt: TGTGCCAGCAGTCGCGGTACAACTGAAGCTTTCTTT
cdr3_aa: CASSRGTTEAFF

j_call: TRBJ2-7
v_call: TRBV19
clone_size: .
d_call: .
cdr3_nt: TGTGCCAGTAGTATGTTCAGTTCCCCTCACGAGCAGTACTTC
cdr3_aa: CASSMFSSPHEQYF

j_call: TRBJ1-6
v_call: TRBV7-8
clone_size: few
d_call: .
cdr3_nt: TGTGCCAGCAGCTTAGACGGTTCACCCCTCCACTTT
cdr3_aa: CASSLDGSPLHF

j_call: TRBJ2-7
v_call: TRBV7-8
clone_size: .
d_call: TRBD1
cdr3_nt: TGTGCCAGCAGCGCTCCTCCGGGACAGCAGTACGAGCAGTACTTC
cdr3_aa: CASSAPPGQQYEQYF

j_call: TRBJ2-7
v_call: TRBV6-5
clone_size: .
d_call: .
cdr3_nt: TGTGCCAGCTCGAGGGAGAGGTCCTACGAGCAGTACTTC
cdr3_aa: CASSRERSYEQYF

j_call: TRBJ1-2
v_call: TRBV3-1/TRBV3-2
clone_size: .
d_call: .
cdr3_nt: TGTGCCAGCAGCCCACAGGGAAACTCTAACTATGGCTACACCTTC
cdr3_aa: CASSPQGNSNYGYTF

j_call: TRBJ2-7
v_call: TRBV28
clone_size: .
d_call: .
cdr3_nt: TGTGCCAGCAGAAGGGAACGGGAGTCAGGGTACGAGCAGTACTTC
cdr3_aa: CASRRERESGYEQYF

j_call: TRBJ1-1
v_call: TRBV12-3/TRBV12-4
clone_size: .
d_call: TRBD1
cdr3_nt: TGTGCCAGCAGTTATGGACAGGGGGAGGCTTTCTTT
cdr3_aa: CASSYGQGEAFF

j_call: TRBJ2-2
v_call: TRBV19
clone_size: .
d_call: TRBD2
cdr3_nt: TGTGCCAGTAAACGTCGGTTAGCGGGAGAGGACGGGGAGCTGTTTTTT
cdr3_aa: CASKRRLAGEDGELFF

j_call: TRBJ1-2
v_call: TRBV9
clone_size: .
d_call: .
cdr3_nt: TGTGCCAGCAGCGCATCCGGGACATATGAAGGCTACACCTTC
cdr3_aa: CASSASGTYEGYTF

j_call: TRBJ1-6
v_call: TRBV9
clone_size: .
d_call: .
cdr3_nt: TGTGCCAGCAGCCCCCATACCCGGCGGGATTCACCCCTCCACTTT
cdr3_aa: CASSPHTRRDSPLHF

j_call: TRBJ2-1
v_call: TRBV19
clone_size: .
d_call: .
cdr3_nt: TGTGCCAGTAGTATCGTAGCGTACTCCTACAATGAGCAGTTCTTC
cdr3_aa: CASSIVAYSYNEQFF

j_call: TRBJ1-1
v_call: TRBV3-1/TRBV3-2
clone_size: .
d_call: TRBD1
cdr3_nt: TGTGCCAGCAGCCAAAGGTCCGATTACAGGGGGGGGAGGGTCACTGAAGCTTTCTTT
cdr3_aa: CASSQRSDYRGGRVTEAFF

j_call: TRBJ1-6
v_call: TRBV5-6
clone_size: .
d_call: .
cdr3_nt: TGTGCCAGCAGCTCCCCCGACTTTAATTCACCCCTCCACTTT
cdr3_aa: CASSSPDFNSPLHF

j_call: TRBJ2-7
v_call: TRBV28
clone_size: .
d_call: TRBD2
cdr3_nt: TGTGCCAGCAGTTTAATCGGGGCGGGAGGGCTCTACGAGCAGTACTTC
cdr3_aa: CASSLIGAGGLYEQYF

j_call: TRBJ1-2
v_call: TRBV6-1
clone_size: .
d_call: .
cdr3_nt: TGTGCCAGCAGTGAATTGATGGTCAGTGGCTACACCTTC
cdr3_aa: CASSELMVSGYTF

j_call: TRBJ2-6
v_call: TRBV27
clone_size: once
d_call: .
cdr3_nt: TGTGCCAGCAGTCAACGGTTCTCTGGGGCCAACGTCCTGACTTTC
cdr3_aa: CASSQRFSGANVLTF

j_call: TRBJ2-2
v_call: TRBV5-4
clone_size: few
d_call: TRBD2
cdr3_nt: TGTGCCAGCAGCCAAGTAGCGGGGATGAACACCGGGGAGCTGTTTTTT
cdr3_aa: CASSQVAGMNTGELFF

j_call: TRBJ2-7
v_call: TRBV3-1/TRBV3-2
clone_size: .
d_call: TRBD2
cdr3_nt: TGTGCCAGCAGCCCATCCTGGGGAGGGGAGTACGAGCAGTACTTC
cdr3_aa: CASSPSWGGEYEQYF

j_call: TRBJ2-1
v_call: TRBV14
clone_size: .
d_call: .
cdr3_nt: TGTGCCAGCAGCCACGGACTAAGCTCCTACAATGAGCAGTTCTTC
cdr3_aa: CASSHGLSSYNEQFF

j_call: TRBJ2-3
v_call: TRBV30
clone_size: .
d_call: TRBD2
cdr3_nt: TGTGCCTGGAGTGGGGTAGCGGGGGGTCTCCTTGATACGCAGTATTTT
cdr3_aa: CAWSGVAGGLLDTQYF

j_call: TRBJ1-6
v_call: TRBV14
clone_size: .
d_call: TRBD1
cdr3_nt: TGTGCCAGCAGCCGGACAGGGGATAATTCACCCCTCCACTTT
cdr3_aa: CASSRTGDNSPLHF

j_call: TRBJ2-5
v_call: TRBV5-5
clone_size: .
d_call: .
cdr3_nt: TGTGCCAGCAGTCCGGGGGAGACCCAGTACTTC
cdr3_aa: CASSPGETQYF

j_call: TRBJ1-4
v_call: TRBV30
clone_size: .
d_call: .
cdr3_nt: TGTGCCTGGGGGCAGGACAGAGTTAATGAAAAACTGTTTTTT
cdr3_aa: CAWGQDRVNEKLFF

j_call: TRBJ1-3
v_call: TRBV28
clone_size: few
d_call: .
cdr3_nt: TGTGCCAGCAGTCCCCCCCAGGTGTACTCTGGAAACACCATATATTTT
cdr3_aa: CASSPPQVYSGNTIYF